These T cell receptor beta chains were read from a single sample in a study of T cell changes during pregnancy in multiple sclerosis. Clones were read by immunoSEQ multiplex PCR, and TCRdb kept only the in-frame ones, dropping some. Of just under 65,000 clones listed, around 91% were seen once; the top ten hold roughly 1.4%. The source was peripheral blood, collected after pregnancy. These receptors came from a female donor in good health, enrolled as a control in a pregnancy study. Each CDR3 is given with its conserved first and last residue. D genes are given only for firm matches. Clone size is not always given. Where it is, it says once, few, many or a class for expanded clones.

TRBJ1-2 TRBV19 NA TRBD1 TGTGCCAGTAGTATGGCAGGGGGTGACTATGGCTACACCTTC CASSMAGGDYGYTF
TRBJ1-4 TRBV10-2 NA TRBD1 TGCGCCAGCAGGACCCTCGGACAGGGCGCCAGGGGAAAACTGTTTTTT CASRTLGQGARGKLFF
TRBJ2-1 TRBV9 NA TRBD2 TGTGCCAGCAGCGTAGAGCTAGCGGGGGGGACAAATGAGCAGTTCTTC CASSVELAGGTNEQFF
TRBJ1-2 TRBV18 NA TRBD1 TGTGCCAGCTCACTTCCCGGACAGGGGGCGATCTCCTACTATGGCTACACCTTC CASSLPGQGAISYYGYTF
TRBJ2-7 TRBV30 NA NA TGTGCCTGGAGTGGGGGTACTAGCTCCTACGAGCAGTACTTC CAWSGGTSSYEQYF
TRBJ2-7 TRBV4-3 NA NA TGCGCCAGCAGCCAAGATCTTTGGGGCACCTACGAGCAGTACTTC CASSQDLWGTYEQYF
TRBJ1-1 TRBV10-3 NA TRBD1 TGTGCCTCCACCCGAGGGGGCAACACTGAAGCTTTCTTT CASTRGGNTEAFF
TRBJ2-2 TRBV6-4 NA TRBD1 TGTGCCAGCAAGGGACAGGGAGTGAACGGGGAGCTGTTTTTT CASKGQGVNGELFF
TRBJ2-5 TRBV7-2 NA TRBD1 TGTGCCAGCAGCCGCGCCGGGACAGGGGGCGCTGAGACCCAGTACTTC CASSRAGTGGAETQYF
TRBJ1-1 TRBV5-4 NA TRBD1 TGTGCCAGCAGCCCTGCCCCGACAGGGGGTTGGACTGAAGCTTTCTTT CASSPAPTGGWTEAFF
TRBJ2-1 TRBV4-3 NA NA TGCGCCAGCAGTATACACAAATCTCAGTACAATGAGCAGTTCTTC CASSIHKSQYNEQFF
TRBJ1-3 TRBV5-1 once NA TGCGCCAGCAGCCTGGGCCAGGGGAACACCATATATTTT CASSLGQGNTIYF
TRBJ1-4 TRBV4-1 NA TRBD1 TGCGCCAGCAGCCAAGACTCACAGGGGGTGAATGAAAAACTGTTTTTT CASSQDSQGVNEKLFF
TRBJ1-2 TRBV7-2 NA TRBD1 TGTGCCAGCAGCACCGGGACAGGGGGCGGCTATGGCTACACCTTC CASSTGTGGGYGYTF
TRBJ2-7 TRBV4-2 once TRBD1 TGTGCCAGCAGCCCTACCCCGACAGGGGGCAAATCCTACGAGCAGTACTTC CASSPTPTGGKSYEQYF
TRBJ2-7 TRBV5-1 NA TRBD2 TGCGCCAGCAGCGGTCTAGCGGCCTCCTACGAGCAGTACTTC CASSGLAASYEQYF
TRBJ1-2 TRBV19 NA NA TGTGCCAGTAGCATCCCGGGACTCAGCGGGGGCTATGGCTACACCTTC CASSIPGLSGGYGYTF
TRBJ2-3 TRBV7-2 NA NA TGTGCCAGCAGCTTCGATCCGGAGTCTAACACAGATACGCAGTATTTT CASSFDPESNTDTQYF
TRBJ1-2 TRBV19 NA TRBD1 TGTGCCAGTAGTATAAACCGGGACAGGGGGTATGGCTACACCTTC CASSINRDRGYGYTF
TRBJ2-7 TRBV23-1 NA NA TGCGCCAGCAGTCATGTAGGCCTGGGGGCGCTGGGGGAGCAGTACTTC CASSHVGLGALGEQYF
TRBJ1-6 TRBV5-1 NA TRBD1 TGCGCCAGCAGCTTGGGAACAGGGGTGAATTCACCCCTCCACTTT CASSLGTGVNSPLHF
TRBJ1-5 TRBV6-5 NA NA TGTGCCAGCAGCCCGACAGTTAGCAATCAGCCCCAGCATTTT CASSPTVSNQPQHF
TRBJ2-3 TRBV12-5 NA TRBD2 TGTGCTAGTGGTCAAGGGAGCGGGACTAGCGGAACCTATACGCAGTATTTT CASGQGSGTSGTYTQYF
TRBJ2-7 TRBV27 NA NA TGTGCCAGCAGTAATTCGGGGGGACATCACCTCGAGCAGTACTTC CASSNSGGHHLEQYF
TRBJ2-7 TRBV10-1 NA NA TGCGCCAGCAGTGCTACTAGCTACAACGAGCAGTACTTC CASSATSYNEQYF
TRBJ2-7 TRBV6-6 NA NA TGTGCCAGCAGGGGCGGGGAGGAGCAGTACTTC CASRGGEEQYF
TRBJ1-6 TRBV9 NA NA TGTGCCAGCAGCGTAGGGGAGTTTTCCGTTTCACCCCTCCACTTT CASSVGEFSVSPLHF
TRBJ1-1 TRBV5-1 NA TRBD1 TGCGCCAGCAGCTTGGGCGGACAGGGGCGCCACACTGAAGCTTTCTTT CASSLGGQGRHTEAFF
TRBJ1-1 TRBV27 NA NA TGTGCCAGCAGTTTTAACAGGGACCGCACTGAAGCTTTCTTT CASSFNRDRTEAFF
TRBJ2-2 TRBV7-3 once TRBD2 TGTGCCAGCAGCCGCCGCGGGGGGCCCCACACCGGGGAGCTGTTTTTT CASSRRGGPHTGELFF
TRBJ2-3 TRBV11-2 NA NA TGTGCCAGCAGCTTAGGGAGGGGGCTTAGCACAGATACGCAGTATTTT CASSLGRGLSTDTQYF
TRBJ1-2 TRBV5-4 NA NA TGTGCCAGCAGCTTGAACGGGGGTAACTATGGCTACACCTTC CASSLNGGNYGYTF
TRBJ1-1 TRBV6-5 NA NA TGTGCCAGCAGCACCACTCTGAGGAACACTGAAGCTTTCTTT CASSTTLRNTEAFF
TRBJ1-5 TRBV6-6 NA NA TGTGCCAGCAGTTACCCCCCCGGTAATCAGCCCCAGCATTTT CASSYPPGNQPQHF
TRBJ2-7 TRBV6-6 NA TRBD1 TGTGCCAGCAGTTCTACCGGGACAGGGGGGCTCGAGCAGTACTTC CASSSTGTGGLEQYF
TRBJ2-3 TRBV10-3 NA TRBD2 TGTGCCATCAGAGAGCGGGGTGGGAAACCTAGCACAGATACGCAGTATTTT CAIRERGGKPSTDTQYF
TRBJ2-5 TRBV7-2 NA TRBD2 TGTGCCAGCAGCTTAGCCGTCGGGGGGAAGGAGACCCAGTACTTC CASSLAVGGKETQYF
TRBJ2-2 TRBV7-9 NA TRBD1 TGTGCCAGCAGCTTTTCGGGACAGGGGGCGTTGGGGAACACCGGGGAGCTGTTTTTT CASSFSGQGALGNTGELFF
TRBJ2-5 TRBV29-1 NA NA TGCAGCGTTGAAGGCTTGTCAGAGAGGCAAGAGACCCAGTACTTC CSVEGLSERQETQYF
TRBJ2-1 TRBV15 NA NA TGTGCCACCAGCAGAGAGGATCGGGGATTCGATGAGCAGTTCTTC CATSREDRGFDEQFF
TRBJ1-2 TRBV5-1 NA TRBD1 TGCGCCAGCAGCTTCGACAGGGAAGGTTCTAACTATGGCTACACCTTC CASSFDREGSNYGYTF